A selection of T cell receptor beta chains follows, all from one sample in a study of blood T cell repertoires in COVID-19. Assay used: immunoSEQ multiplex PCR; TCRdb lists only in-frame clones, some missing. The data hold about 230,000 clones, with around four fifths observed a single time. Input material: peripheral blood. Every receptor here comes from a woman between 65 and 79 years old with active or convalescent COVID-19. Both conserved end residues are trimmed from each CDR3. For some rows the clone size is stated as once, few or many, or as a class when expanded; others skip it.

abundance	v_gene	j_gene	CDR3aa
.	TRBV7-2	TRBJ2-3	ASSPPGSLTDTQY
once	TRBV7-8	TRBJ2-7	ASSFTGVEQY
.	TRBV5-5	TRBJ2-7	ASSLTSGALSSYEQY
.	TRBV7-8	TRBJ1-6	ASSLAPSGHTNNSPLH
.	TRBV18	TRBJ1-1	ASSQGQGDTEAF
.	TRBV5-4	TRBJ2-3	ASSIYTDTQY
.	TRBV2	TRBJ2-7	ASSEQRGSYYEQY
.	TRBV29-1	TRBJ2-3	SVGQGGTDTQY
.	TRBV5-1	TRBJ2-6	ASSLGGTSGANVLT
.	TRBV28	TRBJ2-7	ASRRRAYEQY
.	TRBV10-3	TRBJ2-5	AISESSGGETQY
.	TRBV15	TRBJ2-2	ATSRDTSDSGNTGELF
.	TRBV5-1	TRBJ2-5	ASSYAGTSEETQY
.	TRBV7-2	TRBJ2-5	ASSDSGGETQY
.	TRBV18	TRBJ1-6	ASSLLKGQGENSPLH
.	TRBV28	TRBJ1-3	ASSLIGNTIY
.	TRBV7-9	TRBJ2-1	ASSQQGVSYNEQF
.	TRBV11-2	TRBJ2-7	ASTSSGYEQY
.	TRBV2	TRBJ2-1	ASSRDRHNEQF
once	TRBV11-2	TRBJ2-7	ASSGHREPYEQY
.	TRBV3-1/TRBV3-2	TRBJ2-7	ASSTWETHYEQY
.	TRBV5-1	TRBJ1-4	ASSFRESNEKLF
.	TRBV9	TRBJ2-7	ASSVGTGPYEQY
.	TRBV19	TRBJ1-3	ASSPAHRGGRNTIY
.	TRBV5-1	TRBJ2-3	ASSLEGLAGGPIGTQY
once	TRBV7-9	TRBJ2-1	ASNPDNYNEQF
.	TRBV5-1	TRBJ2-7	ASSSDGEGIWEQY
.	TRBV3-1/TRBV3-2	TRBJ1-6	ASSQTGIGSPLH
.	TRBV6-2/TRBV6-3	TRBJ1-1	ASSYPHRVDTEAF
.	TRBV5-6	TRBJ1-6	ASSSPGTGNNSPLH
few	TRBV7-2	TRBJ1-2	ASSPAGIESRGYT
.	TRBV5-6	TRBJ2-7	ASSSYYEQY
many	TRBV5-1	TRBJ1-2	ASSLGQGELSDGYT
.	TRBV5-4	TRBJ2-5	ASSPTSQETQY
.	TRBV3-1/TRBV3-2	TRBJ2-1	ASSQRTSGRGDEQF
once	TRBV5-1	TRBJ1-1	ASSLDGRDTEAF
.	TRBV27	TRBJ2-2	ASIGNGRYPGELF
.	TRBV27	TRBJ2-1	ASSLSGRGNEQF
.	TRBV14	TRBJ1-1	ASSYTPNTEAF
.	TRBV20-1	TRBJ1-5	SASRGAGQPQH
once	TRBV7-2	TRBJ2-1	ASSHRGGQGSYNEQF
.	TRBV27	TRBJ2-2	ATHPGLWNTGELF
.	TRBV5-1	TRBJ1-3	ASSPRGTGAGNTIY
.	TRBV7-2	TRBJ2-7	ASSLTSGGTYEQY
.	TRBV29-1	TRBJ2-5	SVEDGRLTVGETQY